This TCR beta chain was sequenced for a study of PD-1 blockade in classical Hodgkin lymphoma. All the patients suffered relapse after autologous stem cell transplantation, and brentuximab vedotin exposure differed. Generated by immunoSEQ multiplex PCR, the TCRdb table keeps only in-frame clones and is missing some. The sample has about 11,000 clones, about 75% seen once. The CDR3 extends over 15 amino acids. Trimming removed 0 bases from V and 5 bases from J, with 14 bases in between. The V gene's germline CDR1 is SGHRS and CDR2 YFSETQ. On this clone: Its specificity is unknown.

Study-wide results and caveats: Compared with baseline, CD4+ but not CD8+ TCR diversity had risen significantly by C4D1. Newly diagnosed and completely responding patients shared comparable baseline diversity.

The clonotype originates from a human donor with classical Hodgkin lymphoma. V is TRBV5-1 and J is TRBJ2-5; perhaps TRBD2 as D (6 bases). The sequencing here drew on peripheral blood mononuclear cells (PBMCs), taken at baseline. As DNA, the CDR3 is TGCGCCAGCAGCTTGGAGGCGGGGCAGCACGAGACCCAGTACTTC. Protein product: CASSLEAGQHETQYF.